The clone carrying this T cell receptor beta chain showed up many times. Its antigen is currently unknown. The assay was immunoSEQ multiplex PCR, and TCRdb's table has in-frame clones only and misses some. The table records more than 7,000 clones without singletons, the ten largest covering roughly 3.5%. Germline lookup yields CDR1 SEHNR and CDR2 FQNEAQ (reference sequence). The V and J ends lost 3 bases and 7 bases, in that order; junction bases with no gene match: 6. CDR3 length: 14 residues. A marrow graft followed busulfan-fludarabine conditioning, with cyclophosphamide on days +3 and +4. This entry comes from a study of T cells after posttransplantation cyclophosphamide. The study, taken as a whole, reports: TRB clonality was highly associated with recipient CMV seropositivity and reactivation. Skin or GI-infiltrating T cells shared few TRB sequences with blood. Later blood repertoires were often dominated by clones from the donor CD8+ memory compartment.

The rearrangement joins TRBV7-9 to TRBJ2-1, with TRBD1 identical over 7 bases. Sequenced here: PBMCs, sampled around 350 days after allogeneic stem cell transplant with posttransplant cyclophosphamide. This TCR was recovered from a male patient aged 50 to 60 who received an allogeneic stem cell transplant from a related donor and was CMV-positive. The graft donor may have contributed some T cells. This CDR3 is CASSLESQGNEQFF. The CDR3 region has the DNA TGTGCCAGCAGCTTGGAATCACAGGGGAATGAGCAGTTCTTC.